This TCR beta chain was identified during a study of human T cells and chemical hapten exposure. The study's findings and limits: The formation of large CDR3 similarity clusters by expanded TCRs significantly exceeded that of controls. The donors suffered from alopecia, so their immune response may not match that of healthy people.

The CDR3 loop spans 15 amino acids. CDR1 and CDR2 (germline): DFQATT, SNEGSKA (reference sequence). V lost 5 bases and J 0 bases, leaving 17 bases between the germline ends. Time point given: pre-sensitization, week 0. Documented treatment: therapeutic diphenylcyclopropenone sensitization with weekly scalp DPC. It was unfractionated whole blood from which total RNA was extracted. Per the study methods: Per sample, the median was about 95,000 TCRs, with values from approximately 25,000 to 650,000. TCRdb ran MiXCR on the RACE reads and lists one entry per CDR3 protein. TCRdb's processing, not the authors', yielded these V and J calls. In the table there are over 300,000 distinct CDR3 sequences, 5.1% of which are singletons. In the case of this clonotype: Its matching antigen is unknown.

The chain employs TRBV20-1 and TRBJ2-7; possibly TRBD2 for D (5 bases). The sample in question was whole blood, obtained in connection with sensitization to the hapten diphenylcyclopropenone (DPC). This receptor was identified in a woman in her forties or fifties with alopecia areata. Some clones in this sample may be carry-over from other donors' samples. In nucleotides, the CDR3 is TGCAGTGCTCCCCCCGGGAAGCTCGGCTCCTACGAGCAGTACTTC. As protein: CSAPPGKLGSYEQYF.